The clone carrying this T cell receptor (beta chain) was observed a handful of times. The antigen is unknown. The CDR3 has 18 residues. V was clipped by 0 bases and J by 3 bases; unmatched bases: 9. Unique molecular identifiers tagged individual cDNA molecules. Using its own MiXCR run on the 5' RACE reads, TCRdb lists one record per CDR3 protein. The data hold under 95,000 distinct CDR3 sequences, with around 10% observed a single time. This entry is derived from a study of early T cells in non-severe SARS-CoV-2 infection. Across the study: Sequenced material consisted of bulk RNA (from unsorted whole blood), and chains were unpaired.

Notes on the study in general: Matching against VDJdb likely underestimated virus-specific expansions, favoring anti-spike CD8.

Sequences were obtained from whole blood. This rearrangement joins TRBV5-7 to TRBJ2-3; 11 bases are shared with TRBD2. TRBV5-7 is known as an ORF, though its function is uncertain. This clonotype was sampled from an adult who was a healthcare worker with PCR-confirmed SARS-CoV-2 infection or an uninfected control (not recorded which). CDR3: CASSLDDRLAGGTDTQYF. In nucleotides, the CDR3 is TGTGCCAGCAGCTTGGACGACCGGCTAGCGGGAGGTACAGATACGCAGTATTTT.